This record covers a single TCR beta chain. This sample stems from a study of blood T cells in healthy people across ages. With a J-beta primer mix and a sample-barcoded 5' primer, a second PCR ran about 7 to 12 cycles. Researchers report that a template-switch adaptor with 12 random nucleotides tagged each cDNA molecule. TCRdb re-called the 5' RACE reads with MiXCR, one entry per CDR3 protein. The sample holds around 1.5 million distinct CDR3 sequences, 35% to 45% seen once. The CDR3 loop spans 13 amino acids. J was trimmed by 11 bases and V by 7 bases; bases with no gene match: 12. Germline V CDR1 and CDR2: SQVTM, ANQGSEA.

This sequence joins TRBV29-1 and TRBJ2-5; 11 bases are shared with TRBD2. The specimen sequenced was blood. This sequence originates from a woman aged 18-29 years in good health. The CDR3 reads CSEGLAGHNEQYF. Written as DNA, the CDR3 is TGCAGCGAAGGACTAGCGGGCCACAATGAGCAGTACTTC.